Reported below is one T cell receptor (beta chain). The sample originates from a study of control samples from healthy donors and cancer patients. Repertoires were generated with immunoSEQ multiplex PCR, while TCRdb's copy carries only in-frame clones and drops some. The sample lists about 180,000 clones, 75% to 95% seen once, with around 2% in the top ten. This sequence originates from a woman in her thirties or forties in good health. Sequenced: blood.

The CDR3 DNA sequence: TGTGCCAGCAGTTTGACAGGGGGCGGTCATGGCTACACCTTC. The encoded protein is CASSLTGGGHGYTF. This chain joins TRBV27 and TRBJ1-2, with 10 bases aligning to TRBD1. The CDR3 runs 14 residues. Germline V gene data show CDR1 as MNHEY and CDR2 as SMNVEV (reference sequence). V shed 3 bases, J shed 6 bases, and the junction held 4 bases outside the gene matches.